The clone carrying this TCR beta chain was observed a handful of times. The assay was immunoSEQ multiplex PCR, and TCRdb's table has in-frame clones only and misses some. The sample lists over 100,000 clones; approximately 90% were seen once. This specimen comes from a study of T cell responses to AZD1222 COVID-19 vaccine. CDR1 SGHRS and CDR2 YFSETQ come from the germline V gene. The ends lost 5 bases at V and 7 bases at J; junction bases unmatched: 17. CDR3 length: 17 amino acids. The receptor was derived from an adult who received the AZD1222 COVID-19 vaccine. J is TRBJ2-2 and V is TRBV5-1; 7 bases align to TRBD2. Sample: peripheral blood, taken 28 days after the second AZD1222 dose. The CDR3 DNA reads as TGCGCCAGCAGTTTGATGACTAGCATGGATTCGGGCGGGGAGCTGTTTTTT. It yields the protein CASSLMTSMDSGGELFF.